This is a list of T cell receptor beta chains from one sample in a study of quantifying T cell responses using KT2 cells. In TCRdb, the UMI-ligation and nested PCR reads were re-called with MiXCR into one record per CDR3 protein. This table holds over 55,000 distinct CDR3 sequences, over 9% found once. Source material: PBMCs spiked with cells of the T cell clone KT2. These receptors were obtained from a human donor. The CDR3 runs from the conserved cysteine through the conserved F or W. The order of the fields is V gene, clone size, D gene, CDR3 length, J gene, CDR3 protein, CDR3 DNA. A D gene is named only where the DNA matches it firmly. Only part of the rows carry a size: once, few, many, or a class if the clone is expanded.

v_call: TRBV12-3/TRBV12-4
clone_size: NA
d_call: TRBD1
cdr3_length: 15
j_call: TRBJ2-7
cdr3_aa: CASSLGQGACDEQYF
cdr3_nt: TGTGCCAGCAGTTTAGGACAGGGGGCTTGTGACGAGCAGTACTTC

v_call: TRBV14
clone_size: NA
d_call: NA
cdr3_length: 14
j_call: TRBJ2-7
cdr3_aa: CASSQDLYSYEQYF
cdr3_nt: TGTGCCAGCAGCCAAGATCTCTACTCCTACGAGCAGTACTTC

v_call: TRBV20-1
clone_size: many
d_call: TRBD2
cdr3_length: 17
j_call: TRBJ2-6
cdr3_aa: CSATGLAGFAGANVLTF
cdr3_nt: TGCAGTGCTACGGGACTAGCGGGATTTGCTGGGGCCAACGTCCTGACTTTC

v_call: TRBV11-2
clone_size: many
d_call: NA
cdr3_length: 15
j_call: TRBJ2-1
cdr3_aa: CASSLEPGSYNEQFF
cdr3_nt: TGTGCCAGCAGCTTAGAACCGGGGTCCTACAATGAGCAGTTCTTC

v_call: TRBV20-1
clone_size: NA
d_call: NA
cdr3_length: 17
j_call: TRBJ1-1
cdr3_aa: CSARDFAGIQSGTEAFF
cdr3_nt: TGCAGTGCTAGAGATTTTGCAGGCATCCAATCGGGGACTGAAGCTTTCTTT

v_call: TRBV11-3
clone_size: NA
d_call: TRBD2
cdr3_length: 16
j_call: TRBJ2-1
cdr3_aa: CASRVGLAGGWDEQFF
cdr3_nt: TGTGCCAGCAGGGTAGGACTAGCGGGAGGCTGGGATGAGCAGTTCTTC

v_call: TRBV7-9
clone_size: NA
d_call: NA
cdr3_length: 15
j_call: TRBJ2-3
cdr3_aa: CASSPRTAFTDTQYF
cdr3_nt: TGTGCCAGCAGCCCAAGGACAGCTTTTACAGATACGCAGTATTTT

v_call: TRBV11-2
clone_size: NA
d_call: NA
cdr3_length: 11
j_call: TRBJ1-2
cdr3_aa: CASSFAYGYTF
cdr3_nt: TGTGCCAGCAGCTTCGCTTATGGCTACACCTTC

v_call: TRBV4-1
clone_size: NA
d_call: NA
cdr3_length: 17
j_call: TRBJ2-3
cdr3_aa: CASSQEKTGAGGDTQYF
cdr3_nt: TGCGCCAGCAGCCAAGAGAAAACGGGGGCCGGGGGAGATACGCAGTATTTT

v_call: TRBV7-3
clone_size: many
d_call: TRBD1
cdr3_length: 14
j_call: TRBJ1-6
cdr3_aa: CASSRGTENSPLHF
cdr3_nt: TGTGCCAGCAGCCGCGGGACAGAGAATTCACCCCTCCACTTT

v_call: TRBV24-1
clone_size: few
d_call: TRBD1
cdr3_length: 15
j_call: TRBJ1-1
cdr3_aa: CATRPWDRGRTEAFF
cdr3_nt: TGTGCCACCAGACCTTGGGACAGGGGGCGGACTGAAGCTTTCTTT

v_call: TRBV4-1
clone_size: NA
d_call: NA
cdr3_length: 15
j_call: TRBJ1-5
cdr3_aa: CASSRNVDSNQPQHF
cdr3_nt: TGCGCCAGCAGCCGGAACGTGGATAGCAATCAGCCCCAGCATTTT

v_call: TRBV20-1
clone_size: few
d_call: NA
cdr3_length: 11
j_call: TRBJ1-2
cdr3_aa: CSARTVYGYTF
cdr3_nt: TGCAGTGCTAGGACAGTCTATGGCTACACCTTC

v_call: TRBV27
clone_size: NA
d_call: NA
cdr3_length: 14
j_call: TRBJ1-1
cdr3_aa: CASSLGRGRTEAFF
cdr3_nt: TGTGCCAGCAGTTTAGGCCGGGGCCGGACTGAAGCTTTCTTT

v_call: TRBV12-3/TRBV12-4
clone_size: many
d_call: NA
cdr3_length: 13
j_call: TRBJ1-1
cdr3_aa: CASSLWANTEAFF
cdr3_nt: TGTGCCAGCAGTTTATGGGCGAACACTGAAGCTTTCTTT

v_call: TRBV7-8
clone_size: few
d_call: NA
cdr3_length: 13
j_call: TRBJ1-2
cdr3_aa: CASSLAGSDGYTF
cdr3_nt: TGTGCCAGCAGCTTGGCAGGTTCGGATGGCTACACCTTC

v_call: TRBV19
clone_size: NA
d_call: NA
cdr3_length: 16
j_call: TRBJ2-1
cdr3_aa: CASSIDGDRTYNEQFF
cdr3_nt: TGTGCCAGTAGTATTGATGGAGACCGAACCTACAATGAGCAGTTCTTC

v_call: TRBV6-2/TRBV6-3
clone_size: few
d_call: TRBD1
cdr3_length: 15
j_call: TRBJ2-1
cdr3_aa: CASRQSGQGGNEQFF
cdr3_nt: TGTGCCAGCAGACAGTCGGGACAGGGTGGCAATGAGCAGTTCTTC

v_call: TRBV18
clone_size: NA
d_call: TRBD1
cdr3_length: 14
j_call: TRBJ2-7
cdr3_aa: CASSPGQGAHEQYF
cdr3_nt: TGTGCCAGCTCACCGGGACAGGGAGCGCACGAGCAGTACTTC

v_call: TRBV20-1
clone_size: many
d_call: NA
cdr3_length: 14
j_call: TRBJ1-5
cdr3_aa: CSAGDSRGNQPQHF
cdr3_nt: TGCAGTGCTGGTGACAGTCGGGGCAATCAGCCCCAGCATTTT

v_call: TRBV27
clone_size: many
d_call: TRBD1
cdr3_length: 13
j_call: TRBJ1-2
cdr3_aa: CASSSTGGYGYTF
cdr3_nt: TGTGCCAGCAGTTCAACAGGGGGCTATGGCTACACCTTC

v_call: TRBV20-1
clone_size: NA
d_call: TRBD1
cdr3_length: 17
j_call: TRBJ2-3
cdr3_aa: CSAKKPRQGARTDTQYF
cdr3_nt: TGCAGTGCAAAGAAACCAAGACAGGGGGCCCGCACAGATACGCAGTATTTT

v_call: TRBV25-1
clone_size: NA
d_call: TRBD1
cdr3_length: 16
j_call: TRBJ1-6
cdr3_aa: CASSRDRGLRGSPLHF
cdr3_nt: TGTGCCAGCAGCCGGGACAGGGGGCTAAGGGGATCACCCCTCCACTTT

v_call: TRBV2
clone_size: NA
d_call: NA
cdr3_length: 14
j_call: TRBJ1-5
cdr3_aa: CASKRGDSNQPQHF
cdr3_nt: TGTGCCAGCAAAAGGGGAGATAGCAATCAGCCCCAGCATTTT